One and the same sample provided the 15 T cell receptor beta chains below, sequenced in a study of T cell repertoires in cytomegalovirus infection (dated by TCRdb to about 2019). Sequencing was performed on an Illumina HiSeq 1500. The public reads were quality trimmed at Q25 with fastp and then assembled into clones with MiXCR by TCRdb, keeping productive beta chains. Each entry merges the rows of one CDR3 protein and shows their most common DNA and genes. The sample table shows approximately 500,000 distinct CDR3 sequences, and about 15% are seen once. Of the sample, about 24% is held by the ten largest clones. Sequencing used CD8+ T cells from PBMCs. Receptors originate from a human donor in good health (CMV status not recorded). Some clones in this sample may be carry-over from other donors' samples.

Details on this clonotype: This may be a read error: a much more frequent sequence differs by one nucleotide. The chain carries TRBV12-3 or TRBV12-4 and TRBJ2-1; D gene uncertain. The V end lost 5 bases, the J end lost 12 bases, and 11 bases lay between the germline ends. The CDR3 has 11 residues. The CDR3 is CASSLSELQFF. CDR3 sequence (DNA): TGTGCCAGCAGTCTCTCGGAATTGCAGTTCTTC.

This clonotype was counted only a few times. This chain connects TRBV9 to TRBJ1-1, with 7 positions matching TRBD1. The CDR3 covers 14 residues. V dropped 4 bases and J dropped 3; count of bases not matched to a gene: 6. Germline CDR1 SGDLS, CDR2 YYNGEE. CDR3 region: CASSMRGTDTEAFF. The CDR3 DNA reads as TGTGCCAGCAGCATGAGGGGGACAGACACTGAAGCTTTCTTT.

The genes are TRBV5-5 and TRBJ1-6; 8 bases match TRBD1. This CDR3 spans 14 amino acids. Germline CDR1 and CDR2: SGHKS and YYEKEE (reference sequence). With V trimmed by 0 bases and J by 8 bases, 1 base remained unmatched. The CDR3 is CASSLGTGYSPLHF. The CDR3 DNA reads TGTGCCAGCAGCTTGGGGACAGGGTATTCACCCCTCCACTTT.

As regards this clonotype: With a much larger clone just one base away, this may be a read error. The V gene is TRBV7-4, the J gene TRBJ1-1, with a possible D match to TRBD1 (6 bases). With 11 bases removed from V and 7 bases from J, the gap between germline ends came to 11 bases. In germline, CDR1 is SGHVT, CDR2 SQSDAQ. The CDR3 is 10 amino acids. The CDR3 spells CAALGGEAFF. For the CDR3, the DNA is TGTGCCGCCCTAGGGGGTGAAGCTTTCTTT.

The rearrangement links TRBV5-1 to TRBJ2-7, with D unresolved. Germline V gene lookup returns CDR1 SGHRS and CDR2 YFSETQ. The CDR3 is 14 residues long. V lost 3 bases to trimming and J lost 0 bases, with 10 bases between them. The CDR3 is CASSSSSSSYEQYF. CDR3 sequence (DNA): TGCGCCAGCAGCTCCAGTTCGAGCTCCTACGAGCAGTACTTC.

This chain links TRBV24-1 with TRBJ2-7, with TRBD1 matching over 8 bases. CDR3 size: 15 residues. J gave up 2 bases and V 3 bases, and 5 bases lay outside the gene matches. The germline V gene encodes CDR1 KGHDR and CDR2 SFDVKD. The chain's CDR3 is CATSDTAGQAYEQYF. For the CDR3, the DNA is TGTGCCACCAGTGATACCGCGGGACAGGCCTACGAGCAGTACTTC.

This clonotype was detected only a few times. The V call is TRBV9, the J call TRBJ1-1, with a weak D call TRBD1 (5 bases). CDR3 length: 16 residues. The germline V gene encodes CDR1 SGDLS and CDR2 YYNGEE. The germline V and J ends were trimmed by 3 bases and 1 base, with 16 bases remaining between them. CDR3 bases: TGTGCCAGCAGCGGACGGGGGAGGGAGGCGAACACTGAAGCTTTCTTT. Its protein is CASSGRGREANTEAFF.

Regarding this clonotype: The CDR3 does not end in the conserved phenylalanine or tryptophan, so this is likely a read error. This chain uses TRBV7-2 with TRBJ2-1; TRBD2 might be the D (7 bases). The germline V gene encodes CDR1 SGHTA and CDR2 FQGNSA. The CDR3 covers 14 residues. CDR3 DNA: TGTGCCAGCAACCCTCTCGCGGGGGACAATGATCAGTTCTAC. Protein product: CASNPLAGDNDQFY.

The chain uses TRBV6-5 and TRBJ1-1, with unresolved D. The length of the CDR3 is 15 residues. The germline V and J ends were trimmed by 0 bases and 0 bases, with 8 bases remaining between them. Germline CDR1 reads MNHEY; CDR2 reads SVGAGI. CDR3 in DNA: TGTGCCAGCAGTTACTCATCTGCACTGAACACTGAAGCTTTCTTT. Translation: CASSYSSALNTEAFF.

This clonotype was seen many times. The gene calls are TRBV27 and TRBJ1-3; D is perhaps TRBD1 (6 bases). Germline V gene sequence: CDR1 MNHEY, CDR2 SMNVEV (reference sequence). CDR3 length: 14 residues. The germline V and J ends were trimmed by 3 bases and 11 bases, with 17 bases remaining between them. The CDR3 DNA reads TGTGCCAGCAGTTTGGACCGATTCAGGGGCGCCATATATTTT. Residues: CASSLDRFRGAIYF.

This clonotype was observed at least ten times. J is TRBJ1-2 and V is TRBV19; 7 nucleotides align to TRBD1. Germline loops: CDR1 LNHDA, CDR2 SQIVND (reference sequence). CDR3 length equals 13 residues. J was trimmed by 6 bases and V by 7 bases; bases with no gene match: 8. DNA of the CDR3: TGTGCCAGTATGGGACAGCTCCGGGATGGCTACACCTTC. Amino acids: CASMGQLRDGYTF.

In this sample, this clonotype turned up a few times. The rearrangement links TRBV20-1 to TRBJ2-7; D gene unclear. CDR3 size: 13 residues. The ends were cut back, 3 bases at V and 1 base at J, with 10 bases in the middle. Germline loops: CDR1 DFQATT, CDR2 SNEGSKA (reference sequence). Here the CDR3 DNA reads TGCAGTGCTAGTTACAGCGAATCCTACGAGCAGTACTTC. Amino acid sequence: CSASYSESYEQYF.

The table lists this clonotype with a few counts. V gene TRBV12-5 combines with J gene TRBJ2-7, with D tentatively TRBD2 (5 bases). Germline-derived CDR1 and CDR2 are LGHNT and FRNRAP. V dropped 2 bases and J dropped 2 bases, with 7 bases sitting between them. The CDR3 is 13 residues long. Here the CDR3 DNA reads TGTGCTAGTGGTTTGCACGGGGCCTACGAGCAGTACTTC. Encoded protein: CASGLHGAYEQYF.

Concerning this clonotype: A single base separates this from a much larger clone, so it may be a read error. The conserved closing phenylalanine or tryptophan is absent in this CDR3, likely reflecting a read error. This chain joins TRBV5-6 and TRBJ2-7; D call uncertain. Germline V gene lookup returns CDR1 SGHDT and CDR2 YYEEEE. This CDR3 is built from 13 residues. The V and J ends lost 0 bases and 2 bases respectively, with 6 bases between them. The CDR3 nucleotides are TGTGCCAGCAGCTTGGCGCTAGCCTACGAGCAGTACTTA. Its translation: CASSLALAYEQYL.

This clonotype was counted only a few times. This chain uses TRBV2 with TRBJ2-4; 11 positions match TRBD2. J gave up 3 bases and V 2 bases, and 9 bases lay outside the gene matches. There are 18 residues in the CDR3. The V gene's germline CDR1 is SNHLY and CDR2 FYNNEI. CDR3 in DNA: TGTGCCAGCAGTGAAAGGGTAGCGGGGGGGCCGGTCAAAAACATTCAGTACTTC. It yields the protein CASSERVAGGPVKNIQYF.